The 20 T cell receptor beta chains reported below all come from one sample, sequenced in a study of shared clonotypes between healthy human individuals. Here immunoSEQ multiplex PCR was the method, and the copy in TCRdb shows in-frame clones only, minus some. The profile shows about 1,800,000 clones, about 95% of them singletons. The naive CD8 fraction comprised CD45RO-negative cells positively selected for CCR7 and excluded terminally differentiated effector memory CD45RA+ cells. The sample was naive CD8+ T cells sorted from blood. These receptors all come from a man in his late teens or twenties in good health.

The CDR3 protein is CSVGTGHRYEQYF. In DNA form, the CDR3 reads TGCAGCGTGGGGACAGGGCACCGCTACGAGCAGTACTTC. This chain links TRBV29-1 with TRBJ2-7, with 9 bases fitting TRBD1. Losses at the gene ends were 6 bases for V and 3 bases for J; bases not matched to a gene: 6. The CDR3 is 13 amino acids. Germline values: CDR1 SQVTM, CDR2 ANQGSEA.

This clone was counted only a few times. V and J are TRBV6-6 and TRBJ2-4, with D maybe TRBD2 (6 bases). The CDR3 is 10 amino acids. V lost 6 bases to trimming and J lost 14 bases, with 11 bases between them. Germline V gene lookup returns CDR1 MNHNY and CDR2 SVGAGI (reference sequence). In nucleotides, the CDR3 is TGTGCCAGCAGCGACGGGAGAGAGTACTTC. This codes for CASSDGREYF.

The gene calls are TRBV18 and TRBJ2-7; TRBD1 aligns across 10 bases. Germline lookup yields CDR1 KGHSH and CDR2 LQKENI. CDR3 length: 17 amino acids. V shed 0 bases and J 5 bases; nucleotides not matched to a gene: 10. CDR3 in amino acids: CASSPPGIGTGEHEQYF. CDR3 nucleotide sequence: TGTGCCAGCTCACCACCGGGGATCGGGACAGGGGAGCACGAGCAGTACTTC.

The V and J genes are TRBV4-1 and TRBJ1-4; a weak D match, TRBD1 (6 bases). Trimming removed 4 bases from V and 3 bases from J, with 12 bases in between. Germline V lookup: CDR1 MGHRA, CDR2 YSYEKL. The CDR3 is made up of 15 amino acids. The CDR3 region has the DNA TGCGCCAGCAGCCTACTACAGGGACCTAATGAAAAACTGTTTTTT. Its protein product is CASSLLQGPNEKLFF.

Points on this clone: Other DNA sequences in the sample encode the same CDR3. The V and J genes are TRBV10-3 and TRBJ2-2; 8 bases align to TRBD1. The CDR3 has 16 amino acids. J was trimmed by 1 base and V by 6 bases; bases with no gene match: 7. The germline CDR1 and CDR2 sequences are ENHRY and SYGVKD. CDR3 sequence (DNA): TGTGCCATCAGCGACCCGGACAGGGAGAACACCGGGGAGCTGTTTTTT. Encoded protein: CAISDPDRENTGELFF.

V is TRBV12-5 and J is TRBJ1-5; the D gene is possibly TRBD1 (6 bases). Trimming stripped 7 bases from V and 4 bases from J, with 20 bases between. Germline V gives CDR1 LGHNT, CDR2 FRNRAP. The length of the CDR3 is 16 residues. This chain's CDR3 is CASAFLTYQGNQPQHF. The CDR3 region has the DNA TGTGCTAGTGCTTTCCTCACTTATCAGGGGAATCAGCCCCAGCATTTT.

This clone was seen a single time. The V and J genes are TRBV19 and TRBJ2-7, with D unclear. V lost 7 bases and J 0 bases, leaving 10 bases between the germline ends. The germline gives CDR1 LNHDA, CDR2 SQIVND (reference sequence). This CDR3 is built from 13 residues. In DNA, the CDR3 is TGTGCCAGTATAGAGCCACACTCCTACGAGCAGTACTTC. Encoded protein: CASIEPHSYEQYF.

The genes are TRBV9 and TRBJ2-7, with D perhaps TRBD2 (6 bases). The CDR3 covers 18 residues. Germline loops: CDR1 SGDLS, CDR2 YYNGEE. V lost 2 bases and J 5 bases, leaving 26 bases between the germline ends. The CDR3 reads CASSVGGHVTLWDNEQYF. DNA of the CDR3: TGTGCCAGCAGCGTGGGAGGACACGTTACCTTATGGGATAACGAGCAGTACTTC.

The chain links TRBV29-1 to TRBJ1-1, with TRBD1 as a possible D gene (5 bases). The CDR3 length is 19 residues. Germline assignment: CDR1 SQVTM and CDR2 ANQGSEA. Deletions cut 5 bases from V and 2 bases from J, with 30 bases between. CDR3 loop: CSVRGTIDPIEGLNTEAFF. The CDR3 region has the DNA TGCAGCGTTCGCGGGACCATTGACCCTATCGAGGGACTAAACACTGAAGCTTTCTTT.

The rearrangement uses TRBV30 and TRBJ2-7; D remains ambiguous. Per the germline V gene, CDR1 is GTSNPN and CDR2 is SVGIG (reference sequence). V was trimmed by 7 bases and J by 0 bases, leaving 13 bases between them. The CDR3 is made up of 13 amino acids. CDR3 residues: CAFDRTTSYEQYF. DNA for the CDR3: TGTGCCTTTGACCGGACCACCTCCTACGAGCAGTACTTC.

V gene TRBV29-1 combines with J gene TRBJ2-5; D is ambiguous. V was pared by 3 bases and J by 1 base, with 9 bases between. Germline V gene lookup returns CDR1 SQVTM and CDR2 ANQGSEA. The CDR3 consists of 13 residues. The CDR3 DNA reads TGCAGCGTTGAGAGCAGCCTCCAAGAGACCCAGTACTTC. Protein sequence: CSVESSLQETQYF.

This sequence joins TRBV19 and TRBJ2-7; no clear D gene. V shed 5 bases and J shed 0 bases, with 14 bases lying between them. The CDR3 is 15 amino acids. CDR1 is LNHDA, CDR2 SQIVND, per germline (reference sequence). CDR3 DNA sequence: TGTGCCAGTAGTCCGAAGGGCTGGAGCTCCTACGAGCAGTACTTC. It translates to CASSPKGWSSYEQYF.

This clone was recorded only once. V and J are TRBV28 and TRBJ1-1; D unclear. The germline V gene has CDR1 MDHEN and CDR2 SYDVKM. The CDR3 runs to 12 residues. The V and J ends lost 5 bases and 7 bases respectively, with 11 bases between them. CDR3 amino acids: CASSPRGFEAFF. CDR3 sequence (DNA): TGTGCCAGCAGTCCGCGAGGGTTTGAAGCTTTCTTT.

CDR3 sequence: CASSITGTVASLHF. The CDR3 DNA follows: TGTGCCAGCAGTATCACCGGGACGGTGGCTTCCCTCCACTTT. The V and J genes are TRBV27 and TRBJ1-6; perhaps TRBD1 as D (5 bases). This CDR3 has 14 residues. V dropped 5 bases and J dropped 14 bases, with 19 bases sitting between them. CDR1 and CDR2 (germline): MNHEY, SMNVEV (reference sequence).

The V call is TRBV15, the J call TRBJ1-1; no firm D call. Germline V CDR1 and CDR2: LNHNV, YYDKDF (reference sequence). Trimming stripped 0 bases from V and 5 bases from J, with 10 bases between. The CDR3 totals 14 residues. This chain's CDR3 is CATSRDLLWTEAFF. The DNA of the CDR3 is TGTGCCACCAGCAGAGATCTCCTATGGACTGAAGCTTTCTTT.

V and J are TRBV13 and TRBJ2-1; D possibly corresponds to TRBD2 (6 bases). Trimming took 5 bases from V and 4 from J, leaving 15 bases between them. The germline V gene has CDR1 PRHDT and CDR2 FYEKMQ (reference sequence). The CDR3 runs to 15 residues. In DNA form, the CDR3 reads TGTGCCAGCAGCCACACGGGACTCCATTACAATGAGCAGTTCTTC. Translated: CASSHTGLHYNEQFF.

DNA for the CDR3: TGCGCCAGCAGCTCCACGGCGGGGGTTGATGGCTACACCTTC. As protein: CASSSTAGVDGYTF. The V call is TRBV5-1, the J call TRBJ1-2; D is perhaps TRBD1 (5 bases). The CDR3 is 14 residues long. V lost 3 bases and J 6 bases, leaving 15 bases between the germline ends. Germline V gives CDR1 SGHRS, CDR2 YFSETQ.

This clone was observed once. The V gene is TRBV4-1, the J gene TRBJ2-7; perhaps TRBD1 as D (6 bases). V lost 2 bases and J 8 bases, leaving 19 bases between the germline ends. The CDR3 consists of 15 residues. Germline-derived CDR1 and CDR2 are MGHRA and YSYEKL. CDR3 loop: CASSQPRVGGTKQYF. CDR3 in DNA: TGCGCCAGCAGCCAACCCCGGGTAGGGGGTACGAAGCAGTACTTC.

The rearrangement joins TRBV7-2 to TRBJ2-3; 12 bases map to TRBD2. Trimming at V came to 5 bases and at J to 2 bases, leaving 11 bases not matched to a gene. The CDR3 extends over 18 amino acids. Per the germline V gene, CDR1 is SGHTA and CDR2 is FQGNSA. CDR3 in DNA: TGTGCCAGCAGCCCAGGCCGACTAGCGGGAGTGGTCACAGATACGCAGTATTTT. This gives the protein CASSPGRLAGVVTDTQYF. Looking up the rest from reference TRBV7-2 and TRBJ2-3 gives the full variable domain: GAGVSQSPSNKVTEKGKDVELRCDPISGHTALYWYRQSLGQGLEFLIYFQGNSAPDKSGLPSDRFSAERTGGSVSTLTIQRTQQEDSAVYLCASSPGRLAGVVTDTQYFGPGTRLTVL.

This clone was seen once. The rearrangement links TRBV27 to TRBJ2-3; tentatively, D is TRBD2 (5 bases). V was cut by 2 bases and J by 2 bases, with 8 bases left in between. The CDR3 totals 14 residues. CDR1 is MNHEY, CDR2 SMNVEV, per germline (reference sequence). The CDR3 bases are TGTGCCAGCAGTTTAGTAGCGAACACAGATACGCAGTATTTT. Translating it yields CASSLVANTDTQYF.